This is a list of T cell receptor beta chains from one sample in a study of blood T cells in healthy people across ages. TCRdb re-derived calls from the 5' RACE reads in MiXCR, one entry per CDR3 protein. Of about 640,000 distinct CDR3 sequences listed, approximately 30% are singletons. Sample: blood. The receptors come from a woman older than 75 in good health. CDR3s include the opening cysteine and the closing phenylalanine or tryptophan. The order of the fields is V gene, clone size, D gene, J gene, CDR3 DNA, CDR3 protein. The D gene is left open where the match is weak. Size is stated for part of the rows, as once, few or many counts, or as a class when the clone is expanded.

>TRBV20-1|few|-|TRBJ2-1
TGCAGTGCTAGGGGGTCTGGGAACCTCAATGAGCAGTTCTTC
CSARGSGNLNEQFF
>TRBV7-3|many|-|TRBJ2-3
TGTGCCAGCAGCTTATCTGGGTCTGGGAATACGCAGTATTTT
CASSLSGSGNTQYF
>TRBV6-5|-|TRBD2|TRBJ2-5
TGTGCCAGCAGTTACTGGAGCGGGGGGGCAGGAGAGACCCAGTACTTC
CASSYWSGGAGETQYF
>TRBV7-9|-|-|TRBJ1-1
TGTGCCAGCAGCGAGACCGCAGGGAACACTGAAGTTTTCTTT
CASSETAGNTEVFF
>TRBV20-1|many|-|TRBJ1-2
TGCAGTGCTAGAGTCCGGGGTAGGAGATATGGCTACACCTTC
CSARVRGRRYGYTF
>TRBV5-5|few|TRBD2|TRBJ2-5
TGTGCCAGCAGCCCTAGGACTAGCGGGGGGGCGGGACCAGAGACCCAGTACTTC
CASSPRTSGGAGPETQYF
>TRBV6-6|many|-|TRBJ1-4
TGTGCCAGCAGATGGCTAACGGGGGAAGGTGAAAAACTGTTTTTT
CASRWLTGEGEKLFF
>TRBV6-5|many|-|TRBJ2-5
TGTGCCAGCAGACGGCGGTTGACCCAGTACTTC
CASRRRLTQYF
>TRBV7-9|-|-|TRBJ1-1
TGTGCCAGCAGCCAGAGAACTGCGAGGACTGAAGCTTTCTTT
CASSQRTARTEAFF
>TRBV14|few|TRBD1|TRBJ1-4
TGTGCCAGCAGCCACCGACAGGGGAGAGAAAAACTGTTTTTT
CASSHRQGREKLFF
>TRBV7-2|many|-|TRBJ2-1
TGTGCCAGCAGCTTAGCAGGGGGTCATGAGCAGTTCTTC
CASSLAGGHEQFF
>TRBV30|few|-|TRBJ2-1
TGTGCCTGGACCCCCAACAATGAGCAGTTCTTC
CAWTPNNEQFF
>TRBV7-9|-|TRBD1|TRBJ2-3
TGTACCAGCAGCGGGTCCGGACAGGGTTACACAGATACGCAGTATTTT
CTSSGSGQGYTDTQYF
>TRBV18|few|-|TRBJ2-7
TGTGCCAGCTCACCTAAACACGTATCCGGAGGCGAGCAGTACTTC
CASSPKHVSGGEQYF
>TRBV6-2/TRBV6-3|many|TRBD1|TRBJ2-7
TGTGCCAGCAGCCCACCCGGGACAGCGCTCTACGAGCAGTACTTC
CASSPPGTALYEQYF
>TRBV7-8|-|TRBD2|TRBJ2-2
TGTGCCAGCGCCGGGGGGGGCGTTACCGGGGAGCTGTTTTTT
CASAGGGVTGELFF
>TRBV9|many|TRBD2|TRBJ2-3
TGTGCCAGCAGCGTAGCAGCGGGGGACACAGATACGCAGTATTTT
CASSVAAGDTDTQYF
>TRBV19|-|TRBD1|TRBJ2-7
TGTGCCAGTAGTAGGGACAGGATTTCCTACGAGCAGTACTTC
CASSRDRISYEQYF